This T cell receptor (beta chain) is from a study of beta chain features in type 1 diabetes. Blood was drawn once from each donor into heparinised tubes. The draws averaged about 110 mL. Every isolated RNA sample was fully reverse transcribed, so sequencing captured expressed TCRB transcripts. Read counts averaged around 3.9 million for samples of naive, central memory and regulatory T cells. The method was immunoSEQ multiplex PCR; TCRdb's version includes in-frame clones alone and lacks a portion of them. The sample has hundreds of thousands of clones; approximately 30% are singletons. Overall study findings and caveats: Healthy donors had naive, central memory and Treg TCRB repertoires that appeared less similar than those seen among patients.

CDR3 length equals 14 residues. The V segment lost 4 bases and the J segment 2 bases; nucleotides outside the gene matches: 5. The germline CDR1 and CDR2 sequences are SEHNR and FQNEAQ (reference sequence). In regard to this clone: What it binds is not known.

The chain combines TRBV7-9 with TRBJ2-7; TRBD1 agrees at 7 bases. This TCR came from a man aged 18 to 35 in good health. Input material: naive CD4+ T cells from blood. CDR3 loop: CASSSGDSAYEQYF. CDR3 coding DNA: TGTGCCAGCAGCTCCGGGGACAGCGCCTACGAGCAGTACTTC.